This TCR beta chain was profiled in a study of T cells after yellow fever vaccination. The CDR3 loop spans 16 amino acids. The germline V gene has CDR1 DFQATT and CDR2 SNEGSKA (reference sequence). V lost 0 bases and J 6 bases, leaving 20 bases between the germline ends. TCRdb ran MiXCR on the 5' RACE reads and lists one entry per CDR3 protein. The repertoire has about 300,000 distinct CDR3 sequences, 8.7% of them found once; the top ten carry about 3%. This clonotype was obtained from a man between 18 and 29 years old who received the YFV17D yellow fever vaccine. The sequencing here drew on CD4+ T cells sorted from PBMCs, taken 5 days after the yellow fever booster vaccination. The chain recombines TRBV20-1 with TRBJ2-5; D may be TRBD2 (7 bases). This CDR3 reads CSARDRVEGGAKTQYF. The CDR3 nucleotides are TGCAGTGCTAGAGATCGGGTGGAGGGGGGGGCGAAGACCCAGTACTTC.